This is a list of T cell receptor beta chains from one sample in a study of Graves' ophthalmopathy and Graves' hyperthyroidism. TCRdb re-analysed the multiplex PCR reads in MiXCR, keeping a single row per CDR3 protein. The table lists under 250,000 distinct CDR3 sequences, over 25% of them singletons. The source material was peripheral blood. Receptor source: a man aged 45-65 years with Graves' ophthalmopathy. The CDR3 runs from the conserved cysteine through the conserved F or W. D genes are given only for firm matches.

TRBV29-1 TRBD2 CSATNGRADRAGELFF
TRBV28 TRBD1 CASSPRGQGEQPQHF
TRBV7-9 TRBD2 CASSARLAVQNIQYF
TRBV12-3/TRBV12-4 . CASSSSPRSRMSSYEQYF
TRBV6-5 TRBD2 CASSYRDYEGEQYF
TRBV6-1 TRBD1 CASSEAQTGGTEAFF
TRBV20-1 . CSASTSSYNSPLHF
TRBV30 TRBD1 CAWSPGQAYNSPLHF
TRBV7-9 . CASSLGWGPSGYTF
TRBV9 . CASSVAGRDTQYF
TRBV30 TRBD1 CAWRNPPGTVAFF
TRBV11-2 . CASSLDGRGQETQYF
TRBV6-1 . CASTSRDTFNYGYTF
TRBV27 TRBD1 CASSTGTENNQPQHF
TRBV20-1 TRBD2 CSARGGGDTYEQYF
TRBV7-9 . CASRWAQNTEAFF